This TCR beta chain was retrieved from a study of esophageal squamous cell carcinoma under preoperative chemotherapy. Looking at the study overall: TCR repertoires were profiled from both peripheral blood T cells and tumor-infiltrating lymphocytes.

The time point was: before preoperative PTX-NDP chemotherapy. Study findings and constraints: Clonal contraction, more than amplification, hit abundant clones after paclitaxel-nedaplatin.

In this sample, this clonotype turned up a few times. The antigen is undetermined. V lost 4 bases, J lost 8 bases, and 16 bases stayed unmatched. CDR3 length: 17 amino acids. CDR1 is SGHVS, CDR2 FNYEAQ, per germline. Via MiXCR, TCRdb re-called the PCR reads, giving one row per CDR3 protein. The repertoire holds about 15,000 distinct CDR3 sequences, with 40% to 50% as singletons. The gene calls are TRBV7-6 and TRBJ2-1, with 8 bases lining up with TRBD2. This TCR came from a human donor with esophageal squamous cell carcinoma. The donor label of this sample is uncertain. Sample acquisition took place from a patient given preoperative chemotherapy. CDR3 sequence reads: CASSYSGVSGAVHEQFF. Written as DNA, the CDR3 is TGTGCCAGCAGCTACTCCGGGGTTAGCGGGGCGGTTCATGAGCAGTTCTTC. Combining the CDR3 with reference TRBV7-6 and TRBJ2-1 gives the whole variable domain GAGVSQSPRYKVTKRGQDVALRCDPISGHVSLYWYRQALGQGPEFLTYFNYEAQQDKSGLPNDRFSAERPEGSISTLTIQRTEQRDSAMYRCASSYSGVSGAVHEQFFGPGTRLTVL.